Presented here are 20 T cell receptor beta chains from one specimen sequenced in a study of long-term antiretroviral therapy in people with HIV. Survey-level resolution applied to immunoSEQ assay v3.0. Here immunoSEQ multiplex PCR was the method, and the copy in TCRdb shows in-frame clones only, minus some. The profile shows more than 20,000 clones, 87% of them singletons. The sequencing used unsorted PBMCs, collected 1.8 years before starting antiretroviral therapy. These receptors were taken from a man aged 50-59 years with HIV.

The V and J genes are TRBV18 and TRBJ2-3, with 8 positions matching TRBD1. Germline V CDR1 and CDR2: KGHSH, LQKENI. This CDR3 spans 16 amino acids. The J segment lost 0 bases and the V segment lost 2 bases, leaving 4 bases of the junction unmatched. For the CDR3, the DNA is TGTGCCAGCTCACCATACCGGGACAGGAGCACAGATACGCAGTATTTT. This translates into CASSPYRDRSTDTQYF.

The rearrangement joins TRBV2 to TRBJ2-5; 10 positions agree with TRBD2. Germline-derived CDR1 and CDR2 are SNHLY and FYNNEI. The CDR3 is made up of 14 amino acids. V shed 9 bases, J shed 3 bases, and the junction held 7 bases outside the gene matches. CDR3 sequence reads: CASRRAGGEETQYF. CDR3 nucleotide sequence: TGTGCCAGTCGAAGAGCGGGAGGGGAAGAGACCCAGTACTTC.

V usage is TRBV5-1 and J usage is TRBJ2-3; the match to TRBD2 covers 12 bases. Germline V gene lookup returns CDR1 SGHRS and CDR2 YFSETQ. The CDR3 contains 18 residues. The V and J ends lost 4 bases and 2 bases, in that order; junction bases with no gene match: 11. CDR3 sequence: CASSLNPTSGGTTDTQYF. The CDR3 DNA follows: TGCGCCAGCAGCCTGAACCCTACTAGCGGGGGGACCACAGATACGCAGTATTTT.

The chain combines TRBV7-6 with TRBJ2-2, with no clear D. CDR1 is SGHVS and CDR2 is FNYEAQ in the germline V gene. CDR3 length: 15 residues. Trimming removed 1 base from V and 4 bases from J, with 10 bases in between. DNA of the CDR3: TGTGCCAGCAGCTTAGGGACCCCCAGCACCGGGGAGCTGTTTTTT. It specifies CASSLGTPSTGELFF.

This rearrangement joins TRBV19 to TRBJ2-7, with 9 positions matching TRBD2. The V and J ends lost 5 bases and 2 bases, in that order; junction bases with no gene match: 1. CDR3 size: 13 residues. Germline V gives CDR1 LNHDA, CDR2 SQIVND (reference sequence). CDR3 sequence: CASSLAGPYEQYF. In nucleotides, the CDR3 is TGTGCCAGTAGTCTAGCGGGACCCTACGAGCAGTACTTC.

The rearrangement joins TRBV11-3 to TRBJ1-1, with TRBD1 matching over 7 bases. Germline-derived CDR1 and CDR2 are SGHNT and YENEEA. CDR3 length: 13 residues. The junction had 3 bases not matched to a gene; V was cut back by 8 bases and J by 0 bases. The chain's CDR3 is CASSGQLNTEAFF. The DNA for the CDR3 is TGTGCCAGCTCGGGACAGTTGAACACTGAAGCTTTCTTT.

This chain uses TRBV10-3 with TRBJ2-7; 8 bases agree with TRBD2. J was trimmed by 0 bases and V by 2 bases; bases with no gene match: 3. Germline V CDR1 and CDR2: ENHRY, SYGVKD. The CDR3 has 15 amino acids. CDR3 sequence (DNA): TGTGCCATCAGTGAGGGTAGCGGGGCCTCCTACGAGCAGTACTTC. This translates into CAISEGSGASYEQYF.

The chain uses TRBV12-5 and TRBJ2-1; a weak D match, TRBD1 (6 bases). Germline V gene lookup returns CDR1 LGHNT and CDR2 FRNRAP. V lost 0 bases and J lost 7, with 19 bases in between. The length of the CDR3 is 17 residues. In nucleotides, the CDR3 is TGTGCTAGTGGTTTGGTACTCGGACAGCGATACCCTAATGAGCAGTTCTTC. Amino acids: CASGLVLGQRYPNEQFF.

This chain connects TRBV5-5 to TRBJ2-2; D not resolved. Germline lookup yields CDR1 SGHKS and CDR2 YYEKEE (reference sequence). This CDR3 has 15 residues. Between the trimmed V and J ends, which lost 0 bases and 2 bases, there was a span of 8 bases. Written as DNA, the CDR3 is TGTGCCAGCAGCTTGGCGGTCCACAACACCGGGGAGCTGTTTTTT. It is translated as CASSLAVHNTGELFF.

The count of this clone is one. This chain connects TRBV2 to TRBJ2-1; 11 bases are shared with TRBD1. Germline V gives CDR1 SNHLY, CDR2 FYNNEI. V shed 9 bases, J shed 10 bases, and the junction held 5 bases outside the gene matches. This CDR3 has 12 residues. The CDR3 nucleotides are TGTGCCAGAGGACAGGGGGCTGGGGAGCAGTTCTTC. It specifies CARGQGAGEQFF. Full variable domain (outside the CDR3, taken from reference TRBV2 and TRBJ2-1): EPEVTQTPSHQVTQMGQEVILRCVPISNHLYFYWYRQILGQKVEFLVSFYNNEISEKSEIFDDQFSVERPDGSNFTLKIRSTKLEDSAMYFCARGQGAGEQFFGPGTRLTVL.

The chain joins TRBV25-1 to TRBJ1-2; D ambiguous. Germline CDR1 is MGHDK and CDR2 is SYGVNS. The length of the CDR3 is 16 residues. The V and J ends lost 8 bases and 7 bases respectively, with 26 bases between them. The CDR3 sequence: CASSTGRRLLWTGYTF. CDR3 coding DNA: TGTGCCAGCTCAACGGGTAGGCGGCTGCTTTGGACTGGCTACACCTTC.

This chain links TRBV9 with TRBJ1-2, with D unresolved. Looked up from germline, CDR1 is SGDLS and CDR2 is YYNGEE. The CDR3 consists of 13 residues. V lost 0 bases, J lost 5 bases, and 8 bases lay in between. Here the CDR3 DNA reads TGTGCCAGCAGCGTAGGAAGCGATTATGGCTACACCTTC. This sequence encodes CASSVGSDYGYTF.

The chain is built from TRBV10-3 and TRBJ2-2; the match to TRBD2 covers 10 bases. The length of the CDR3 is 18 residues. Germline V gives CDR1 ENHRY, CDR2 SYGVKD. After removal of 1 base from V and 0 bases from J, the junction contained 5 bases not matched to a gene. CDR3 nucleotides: TGTGCCATCAGTGAGTTCCTGCTAGCGGGAGCGAACACCGGGGAGCTGTTTTTT. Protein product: CAISEFLLAGANTGELFF.

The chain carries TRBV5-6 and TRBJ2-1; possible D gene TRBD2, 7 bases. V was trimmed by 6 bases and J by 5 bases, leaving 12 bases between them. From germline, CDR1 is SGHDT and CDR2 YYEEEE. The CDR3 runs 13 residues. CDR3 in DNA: TGTGCCAGCATGGGGGGGGGCAACAATGAGCAGTTCTTC. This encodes CASMGGGNNEQFF.

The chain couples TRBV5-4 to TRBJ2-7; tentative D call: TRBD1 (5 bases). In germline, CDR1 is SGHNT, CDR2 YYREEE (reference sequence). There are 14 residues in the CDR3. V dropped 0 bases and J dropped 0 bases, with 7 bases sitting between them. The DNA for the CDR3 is TGTGCCAGCAGCTTGGGACAGCACTCCTACGAGCAGTACTTC. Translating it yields CASSLGQHSYEQYF.

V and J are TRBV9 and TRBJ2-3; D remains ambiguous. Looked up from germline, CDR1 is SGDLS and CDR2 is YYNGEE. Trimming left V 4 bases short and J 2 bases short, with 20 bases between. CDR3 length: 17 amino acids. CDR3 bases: TGTGCCAGCAGCCCCTTAATTGGGATGGGGATCACAGATACGCAGTATTTT. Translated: CASSPLIGMGITDTQYF.

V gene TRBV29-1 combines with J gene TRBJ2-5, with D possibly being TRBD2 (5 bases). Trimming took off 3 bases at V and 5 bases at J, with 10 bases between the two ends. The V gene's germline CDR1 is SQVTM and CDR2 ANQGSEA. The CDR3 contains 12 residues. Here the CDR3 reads CSVDAGEETQYF. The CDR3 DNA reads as TGCAGCGTTGATGCTGGGGAGGAGACCCAGTACTTC. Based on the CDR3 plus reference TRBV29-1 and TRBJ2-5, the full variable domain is SAVISQKPSRDICQRGTSLTIQCQVDSQVTMMFWYRQQPGQSLTLIATANQGSEATYESGFVIDKFPISRPNLTFSTLTVSNMSPEDSSIYLCSVDAGEETQYFGPGTRLLVL.

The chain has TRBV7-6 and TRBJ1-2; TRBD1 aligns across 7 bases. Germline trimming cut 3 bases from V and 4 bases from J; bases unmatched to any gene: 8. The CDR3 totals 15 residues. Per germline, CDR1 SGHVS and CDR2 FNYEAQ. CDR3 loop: CASSLEGGAVYGYTF. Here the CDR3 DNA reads TGTGCCAGCAGCTTGGAAGGGGGCGCGGTCTATGGCTACACCTTC.

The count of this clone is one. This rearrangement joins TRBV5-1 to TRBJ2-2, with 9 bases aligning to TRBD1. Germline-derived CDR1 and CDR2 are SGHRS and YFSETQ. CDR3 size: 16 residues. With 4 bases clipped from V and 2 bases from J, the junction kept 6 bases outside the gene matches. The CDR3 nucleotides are TGCGCCAGCAGCCTTGGACAGGGGCCAAACACCGGGGAGCTGTTTTTT. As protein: CASSLGQGPNTGELFF.

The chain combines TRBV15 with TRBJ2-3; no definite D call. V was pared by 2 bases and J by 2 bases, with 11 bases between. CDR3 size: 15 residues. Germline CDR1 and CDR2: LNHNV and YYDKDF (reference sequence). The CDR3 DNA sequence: TGTGCCACCAGCAGAAACAGTCTGGACACAGATACGCAGTATTTT. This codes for CATSRNSLDTDTQYF.